This TCR beta chain was recovered during a study of shared T cell receptors in the human thymus. CDR3 size: 15 residues. V shed 4 bases and J shed 2 bases, with 11 bases lying between them. Germline V lookup: CDR1 MNHEY, CDR2 SMNVEV (reference sequence). Sequencing was performed with immunoSEQ multiplex PCR; in TCRdb, only in-frame clones are kept and a portion is missing. The sample carries 600,000 to 900,000 clones, 80% to 90% recorded once. These data are also associated with another study on human thymus T cells. In that study: Related research has reported that thymic repertoires overlap highly among unrelated individuals.

The sample was thymocytes. The clonotype was recovered from a girl less than two years old with a congenital heart defect. The V gene is TRBV27, the J gene TRBJ2-2, with D maybe TRBD1 (6 bases). The DNA of the CDR3 is TGTGCCAGCAGTTCCACAGGGATAAACACCGGGGAGCTGTTTTTT. It yields the protein CASSSTGINTGELFF.